This T cell receptor (beta chain) was recovered during a study of blood T cell repertoires in COVID-19 (TCRdb year 2020). For the wider study: Collaborator samples came from the United States, Italy and Spain and covered acute and convalescent phases of COVID-19. Where HLA class I and class II types were available, the types were taken from metadata supplied by the sample provider, not from assay-based typing. Samples were obtained from the ongoing ImmuneRACE study (first 160 participants) and from about 1,300 subjects provided by 6 global collaborators. Sample metadata almost always included a de-identified subject ID, COVID-19 status, age in years and sex. The repertoires were released in a freely available public database meant as a resource for research on the immune response to SARS-CoV-2. Deeply sampled blood TCRbeta repertoires from subjects exposed to, actively infected with, or recovered from COVID-19 were included in the dataset. The prospective study material was composed of cDNA or gDNA derived from T cells, B-cell-depleted T cells, or PBMCs.

V is reduced by 7 bases and J by 2 bases, leaving a spacing of 12 bases between them. Including the terminal cysteine and phenylalanine, the CDR3 comprises 13 residues. This entry keeps only the CDR3 DNA: 39 bases, framed from base 1. TCRbeta CDR3 regions were amplified from genomic DNA using the immunoSEQ Assay, a bias-controlled multiplex PCR. The authors processed their data as follows. The number of nucleated cells in each sample was estimated from the amplification of reference gene primers within the assay. Sequence reads were collapsed and filtered to measure the absolute abundance of every unique TCRbeta CDR3 rearrangement. For each sample, productive Simpson clonality was calculated as the square root of Simpson's diversity index over productive rearrangements. TCRdb took over this immuneACCESS table, retaining in-frame rearrangements with V and J assigned. Such tables are incomplete; in checked studies, under half of the missing clones stem from an unresolved V gene, and the remainder is unexplained. V, J and clone size were drawn from that table, and D and trimming were deduced from the DNA. This sample comprises roughly 260,000 clones, roughly 84% of them detected only once. The ten most abundant clones make up around 2% of the sample.

What the research found in general, with its limitations: The amount of clinical and demographic metadata varied by source and participant and was provided uncurated.

Concerning this clone itself: The antigen it binds to is not known. Within one base of it there is no much larger clone, and no base qualities were kept.

Another Seattle source contributed samples from volunteer blood donors who had recovered from COVID-19. Whole blood was collected in K2EDTA tubes by collaborating institutions according to the institutions' own protocols. For TCRbeta analysis, collaborators shipped samples in one of three forms: frozen whole blood, isolated PBMCs, or DNA extracted from either of those sample types. The V and J genes are TRBV12-3 or TRBV12-4 and TRBJ2-7; no D segment can be confidently identified. The sample consisted of peripheral blood. The sequence was collected from a woman between 35 and 50 years old who had recovered from COVID-19. The nucleotide sequence reads as follows: TGTGCCAGCACCGGTAGCTTGACCTACGAGCAGTACTTC. This encodes CASTGSLTYEQYF.